This T cell receptor (beta chain) was documented in a study of T cells after yellow fever vaccination. Across the study: Preparation used SMART-Seq v4 Ultra Low Input for the low-cell-number fractions. Whole-study findings and limits: Abundant contaminating clonotypes from the bulk population could appear in FACS-sorted repertoires.

Template switching by 5'RACE produced TCR cDNA, adding a universal primer site and UMIs. TCRdb re-called the 5' RACE reads through MiXCR, storing one row per CDR3 protein. The table has under 150,000 distinct CDR3 sequences, roughly 8.2% seen once. V gave up 4 bases and J gave up 10 bases; unmatched junction bases: 6. The CDR3 has 13 residues. The germline CDR1 and CDR2 sequences are SGHTA and FQGTGA. As to this clonotype: The antigen is unknown.

The chain is built from TRBV7-3 and TRBJ2-1; TRBD2 matches 8 bases. The source of this sequence is a man aged 30 to 45 who received the YFV17D yellow fever vaccine. This specimen consisted of CD4+ T cells sorted from PBMCs, obtained 5 days after the yellow fever booster vaccination. In nucleotides, the CDR3 is TGTGCCAGCAGCTACGAGCGGGAGAGAGAGCAGTTCTTC. Its translation: CASSYEREREQFF.